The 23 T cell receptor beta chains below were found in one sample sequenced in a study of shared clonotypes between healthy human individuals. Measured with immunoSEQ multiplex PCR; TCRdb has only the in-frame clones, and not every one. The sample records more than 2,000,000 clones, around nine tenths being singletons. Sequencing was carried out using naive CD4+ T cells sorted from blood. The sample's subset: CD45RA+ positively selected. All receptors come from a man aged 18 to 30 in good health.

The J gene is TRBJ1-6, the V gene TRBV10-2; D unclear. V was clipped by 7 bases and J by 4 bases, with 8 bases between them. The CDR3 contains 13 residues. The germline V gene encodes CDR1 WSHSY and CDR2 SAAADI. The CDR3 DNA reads TGCGCCAGCACTTATGGTTATAATTCACCCCTCCACTTT. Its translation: CASTYGYNSPLHF.

This CDR3 reads CASSIGSFRGTQYF. As DNA, the CDR3 is TGTGCCAGTAGTATAGGGTCTTTTCGAGGGACCCAGTACTTC. This chain joins TRBV19 and TRBJ2-5; no definite D call. The CDR3 spans 14 residues. Trimming stripped 1 base from V and 7 bases from J, with 13 bases between. Germline assignment: CDR1 LNHDA and CDR2 SQIVND (reference sequence).

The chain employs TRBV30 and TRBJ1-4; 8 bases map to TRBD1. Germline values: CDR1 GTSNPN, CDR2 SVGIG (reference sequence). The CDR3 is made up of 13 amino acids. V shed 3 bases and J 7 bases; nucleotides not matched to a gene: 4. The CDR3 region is CAWRGTGTEKLFF. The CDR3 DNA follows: TGTGCCTGGAGGGGGACAGGCACTGAAAAACTGTTTTTT.

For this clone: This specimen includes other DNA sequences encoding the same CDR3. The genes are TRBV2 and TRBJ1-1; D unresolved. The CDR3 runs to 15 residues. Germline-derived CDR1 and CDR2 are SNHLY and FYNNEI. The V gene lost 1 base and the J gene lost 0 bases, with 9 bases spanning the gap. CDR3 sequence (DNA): TGTGCCAGCAGTGAAGAAGGGAGACTGAACACTGAAGCTTTCTTT. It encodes CASSEEGRLNTEAFF. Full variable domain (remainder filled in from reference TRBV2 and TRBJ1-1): EPEVTQTPSHQVTQMGQEVILRCVPISNHLYFYWYRQILGQKVEFLVSFYNNEISEKSEIFDDQFSVERPDGSNFTLKIRSTKLEDSAMYFCASSEEGRLNTEAFFGQGTRLTVV.

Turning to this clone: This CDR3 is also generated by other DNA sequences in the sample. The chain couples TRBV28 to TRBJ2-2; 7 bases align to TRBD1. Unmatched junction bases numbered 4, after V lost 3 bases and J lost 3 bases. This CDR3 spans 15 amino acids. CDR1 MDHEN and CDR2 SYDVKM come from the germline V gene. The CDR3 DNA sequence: TGTGCCAGCAGTTTCGGTGACAGGGACACCGGGGAGCTGTTTTTT. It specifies CASSFGDRDTGELFF.

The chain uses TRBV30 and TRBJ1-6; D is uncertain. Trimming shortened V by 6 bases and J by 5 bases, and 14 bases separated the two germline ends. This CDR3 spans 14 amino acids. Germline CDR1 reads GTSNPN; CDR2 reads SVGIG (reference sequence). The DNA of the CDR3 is TGTGCCTGCACCGGGAGGCGGAATAATTCACCCCTCCACTTT. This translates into CACTGRRNNSPLHF. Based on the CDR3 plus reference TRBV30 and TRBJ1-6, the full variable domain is SQTIHQWPATLVQPVGSPLSLECTVEGTSNPNLYWYRQAAGRGLQLLFYSVGIGQISSEVPQNLSASRPQDRQFILSSKKLLLSDSGFYLCACTGRRNNSPLHFGNGTRLTVT.

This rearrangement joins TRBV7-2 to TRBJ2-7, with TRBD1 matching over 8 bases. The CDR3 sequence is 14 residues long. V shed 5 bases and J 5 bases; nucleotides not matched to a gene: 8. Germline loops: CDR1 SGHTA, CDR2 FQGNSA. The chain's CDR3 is CASSVDRGSHEQYF. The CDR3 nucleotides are TGTGCCAGCAGCGTCGACAGGGGTTCCCACGAGCAGTACTTC.

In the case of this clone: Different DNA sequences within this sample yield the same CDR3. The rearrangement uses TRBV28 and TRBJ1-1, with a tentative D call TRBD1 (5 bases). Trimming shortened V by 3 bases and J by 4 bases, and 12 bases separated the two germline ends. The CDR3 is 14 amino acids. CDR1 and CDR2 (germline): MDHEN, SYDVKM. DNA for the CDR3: TGTGCCAGCAGTTTGGGGGGGTTAGGCACTGAAGCTTTCTTT. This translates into CASSLGGLGTEAFF.

CDR3 residues: CSVEDKETAFFSGNTIYF. DNA for the CDR3: TGCAGCGTTGAAGATAAGGAGACGGCCTTCTTCTCTGGAAACACCATATATTTT. The chain recombines TRBV29-1 with TRBJ1-3; D unclear. Germline CDR1 and CDR2: SQVTM and ANQGSEA. The CDR3 extends over 18 amino acids. Trimming took off 0 bases at V and 0 bases at J, with 18 bases between the two ends.

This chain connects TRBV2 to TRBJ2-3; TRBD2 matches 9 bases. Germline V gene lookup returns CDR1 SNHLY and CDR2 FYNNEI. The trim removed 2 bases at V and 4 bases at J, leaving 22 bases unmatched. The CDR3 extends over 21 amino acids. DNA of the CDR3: TGTGCCAGCAGTGAAAGGTCGGTTTCGTTCGGTAGCGGGGGAAGGGCAGATACGCAGTATTTT. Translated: CASSERSVSFGSGGRADTQYF.

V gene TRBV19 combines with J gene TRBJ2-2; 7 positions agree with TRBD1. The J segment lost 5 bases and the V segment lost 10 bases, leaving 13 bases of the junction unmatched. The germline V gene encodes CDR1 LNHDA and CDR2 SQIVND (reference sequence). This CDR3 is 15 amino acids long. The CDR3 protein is CATSVRQGVTGELFF. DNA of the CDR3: TGTGCCACCTCTGTCAGGCAGGGGGTAACCGGGGAGCTGTTTTTT.

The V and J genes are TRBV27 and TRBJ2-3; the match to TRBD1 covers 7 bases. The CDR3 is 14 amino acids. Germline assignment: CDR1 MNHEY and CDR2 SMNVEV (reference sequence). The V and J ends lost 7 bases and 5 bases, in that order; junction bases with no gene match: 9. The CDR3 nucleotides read TGTGCCAGCACTCGCCGACAGGGAAGAGATACGCAGTATTTT. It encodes CASTRRQGRDTQYF.

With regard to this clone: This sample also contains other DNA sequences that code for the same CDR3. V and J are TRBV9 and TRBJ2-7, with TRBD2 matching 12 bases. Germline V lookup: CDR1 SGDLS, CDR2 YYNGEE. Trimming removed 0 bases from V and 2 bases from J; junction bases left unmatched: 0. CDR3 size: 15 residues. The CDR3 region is CASSVGLAGAYEQYF. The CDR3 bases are TGTGCCAGCAGCGTAGGACTAGCGGGAGCCTACGAGCAGTACTTC.

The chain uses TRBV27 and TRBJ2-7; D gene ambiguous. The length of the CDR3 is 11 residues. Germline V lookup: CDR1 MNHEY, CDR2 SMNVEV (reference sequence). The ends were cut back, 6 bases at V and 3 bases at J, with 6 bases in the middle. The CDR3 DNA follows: TGTGCCAGCAGACTCCTCTACGAGCAGTACTTC. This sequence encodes CASRLLYEQYF.

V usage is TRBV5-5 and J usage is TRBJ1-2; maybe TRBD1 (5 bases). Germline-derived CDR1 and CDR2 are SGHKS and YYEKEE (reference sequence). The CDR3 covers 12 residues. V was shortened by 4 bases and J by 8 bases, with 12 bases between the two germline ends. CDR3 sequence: CASSGPWGGYTF. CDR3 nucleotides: TGTGCCAGCAGCGGACCCTGGGGGGGCTACACCTTC. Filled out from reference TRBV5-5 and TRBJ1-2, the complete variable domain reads DAGVTQSPTHLIKTRGQQVTLRCSPISGHKSVSWYQQVLGQGPQFIFQYYEKEERGRGNFPDRFSARQFPNYSSELNVNALLLGDSALYLCASSGPWGGYTFGSGTRLTVV.

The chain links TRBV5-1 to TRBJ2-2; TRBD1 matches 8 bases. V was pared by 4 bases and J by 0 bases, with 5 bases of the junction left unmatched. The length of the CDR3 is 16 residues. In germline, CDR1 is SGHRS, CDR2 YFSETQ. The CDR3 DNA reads TGCGCCAGCAGCCAGACAGGGGCTCCGAACACCGGGGAGCTGTTTTTT. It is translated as CASSQTGAPNTGELFF.

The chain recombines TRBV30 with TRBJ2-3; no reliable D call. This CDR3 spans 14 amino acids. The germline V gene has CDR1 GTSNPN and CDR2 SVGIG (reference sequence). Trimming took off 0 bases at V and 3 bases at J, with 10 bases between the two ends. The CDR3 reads CAWSVSLQTDTQYF. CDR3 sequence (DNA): TGTGCCTGGAGTGTAAGCCTTCAGACAGATACGCAGTATTTT.

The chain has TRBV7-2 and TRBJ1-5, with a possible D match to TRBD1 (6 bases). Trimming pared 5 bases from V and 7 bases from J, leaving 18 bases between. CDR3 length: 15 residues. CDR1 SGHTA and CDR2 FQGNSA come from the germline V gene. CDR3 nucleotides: TGTGCCAGCAGCGCCTCGGGGGGGCCCAACCAGCCCCAGCATTTT. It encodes CASSASGGPNQPQHF.

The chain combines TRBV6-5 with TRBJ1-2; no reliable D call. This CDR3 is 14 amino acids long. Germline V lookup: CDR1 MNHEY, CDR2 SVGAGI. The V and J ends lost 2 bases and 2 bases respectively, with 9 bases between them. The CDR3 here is CASSYVVGNYGYTF. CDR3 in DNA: TGTGCCAGCAGTTACGTAGTAGGGAACTATGGCTACACCTTC.

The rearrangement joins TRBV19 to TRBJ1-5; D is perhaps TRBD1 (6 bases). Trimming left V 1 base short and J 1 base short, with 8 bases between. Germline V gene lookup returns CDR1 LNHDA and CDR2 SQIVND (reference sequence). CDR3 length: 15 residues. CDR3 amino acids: CASSIVGGSNQPQHF. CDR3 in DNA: TGTGCCAGTAGTATAGTAGGGGGAAGCAATCAGCCCCAGCATTTT.

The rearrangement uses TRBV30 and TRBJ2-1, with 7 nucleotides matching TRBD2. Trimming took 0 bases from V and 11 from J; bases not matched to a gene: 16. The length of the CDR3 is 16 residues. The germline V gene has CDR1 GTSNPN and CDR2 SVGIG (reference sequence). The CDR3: CAWSVVASGWPGKQFF. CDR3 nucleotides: TGTGCCTGGAGTGTAGTTGCTAGCGGATGGCCCGGAAAGCAGTTCTTC.

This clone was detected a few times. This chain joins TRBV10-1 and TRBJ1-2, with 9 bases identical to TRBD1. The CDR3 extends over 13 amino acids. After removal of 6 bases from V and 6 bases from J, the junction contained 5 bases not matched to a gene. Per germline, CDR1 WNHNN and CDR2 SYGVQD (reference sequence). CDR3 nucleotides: TGCGCCAGCAGCGGACAGGGGTTAAATGGCTACACCTTC. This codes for CASSGQGLNGYTF.

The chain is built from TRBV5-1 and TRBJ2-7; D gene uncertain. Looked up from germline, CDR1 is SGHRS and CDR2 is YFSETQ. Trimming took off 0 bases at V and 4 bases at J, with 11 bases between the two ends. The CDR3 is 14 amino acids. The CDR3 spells CASSLAPAQYEQYF. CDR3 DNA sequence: TGCGCCAGCAGCTTGGCACCAGCTCAGTACGAGCAGTACTTC. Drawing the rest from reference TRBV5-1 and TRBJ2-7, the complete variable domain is KAGVTQTPRYLIKTRGQQVTLSCSPISGHRSVSWYQQTPGQGLQFLFEYFSETQRNKGNFPGRFSGRQFSNSRSEMNVSTLELGDSALYLCASSLAPAQYEQYFGPGTRLTVT.